This T cell receptor beta chain appears in the sequencing data of a study of T cells in Graves' hyperthyroidism and ophthalmopathy. General observations from the study: Progression to ophthalmopathy was predicted a median of roughly 6.8 months early. Most expanded thyroid clonotypes above 0.001 also appeared in blood.

A few counts support this clonotype. The antigen remains undetermined. RNA transcripts yielded amplified TCR beta CDR3 regions. HTBI primers were the set used in a first-round RT-PCR of the TCR CDR3. TCRdb reprocessed the multiplex PCR reads with MiXCR, giving one entry per CDR3 protein. Counted here are about 840,000 distinct CDR3 sequences, roughly 37% occurring once; the ten biggest clones make up more than 7%. Germline-derived CDR1 and CDR2 are SGDLS and YYNGEE. V lost 0 bases and J lost 1, with 8 bases in between. This CDR3 contains 15 residues. The clonotype was recovered from a man aged 18 to 30 with Graves' hyperthyroidism. Sequenced input: blood. The genes are TRBV9 and TRBJ1-5; D gene unclear. The CDR3 bases are TGTGCCAGCAGCGTAGTCGACGAGAGCAATCAGCCCCAGCATTTT. This codes for CASSVVDESNQPQHF.